This entry is about one T cell receptor (beta chain). The data derive from a study of CD8+ T cells in alopecia areata. About the research overall: Tofacitinib administration to treated patients was oral, at 5 to 10 mg twice daily.

V lost 8 bases to trimming and J lost 0 bases, with 15 bases between them. The germline V gene encodes CDR1 MNHNS and CDR2 SASEGT. The CDR3 loop spans 15 amino acids. Sequencing relied on a cDNA template that was reverse transcribed from extracted RNA. Only in-frame clones appear in the TCRdb table, and some are missing; sequencing was by immunoSEQ multiplex PCR. Of about 140,000 clones listed, around 49% are singletons. The rearrangement joins TRBV6-1 to TRBJ2-3, with D perhaps TRBD2 (6 bases). This clonotype was obtained from a human donor with alopecia areata. The material was CD4+ T cells sorted from blood, obtained at week 0. CDR3 sequence (DNA): TGTGCCAGCGGCCTCTACGGGGGTAGCACAGATACGCAGTATTTT. This gives the protein CASGLYGGSTDTQYF.